These T cell receptor beta chains were read from a single sample in a study of cytomegalovirus exposure and HLA in healthy donors. Repertoires were generated with immunoSEQ multiplex PCR, while TCRdb's copy carries only in-frame clones and drops some. This sample carries some 120,000 clones, over 85% of them seen once, and the ten largest clones take 1.5% to 2%. The sample consisted of PBMCs. The receptor set was obtained from a woman younger than 30 in good health and CMV-seronegative. Both conserved end residues are part of each CDR3. The D gene is left open where the match is weak. Clone size is not always given. Where it is, it says once, few, many or a class for expanded clones.

D: TRBD1
V: TRBV30
J: TRBJ1-5
size: .
CDR3: CAWSVRAGGDQPQHF
DNA: TGTGCCTGGAGTGTGCGGGCAGGGGGCGATCAGCCCCAGCATTTT

D: TRBD2
V: TRBV6-5
J: TRBJ2-7
size: .
CDR3: CASHGLAEAYEQYF
DNA: TGTGCCAGTCACGGACTAGCGGAAGCCTACGAGCAGTACTTC

D: TRBD1
V: TRBV27
J: TRBJ2-7
size: .
CDR3: CASSLSKDRENEQYF
DNA: TGTGCCAGCAGTTTATCGAAGGACAGGGAGAACGAGCAGTACTTC

D: .
V: TRBV29-1
J: TRBJ2-3
size: .
CDR3: CSVGGVTQYF
DNA: TGCAGCGTTGGCGGGGTTACGCAGTATTTT

D: .
V: TRBV6-4
J: TRBJ1-1
size: .
CDR3: CASSEREGVTEAFF
DNA: TGTGCCAGCAGTGAAAGGGAGGGAGTCACTGAAGCTTTCTTT

D: .
V: TRBV5-4
J: TRBJ2-1
size: .
CDR3: CASRPLALSYNEQFF
DNA: TGTGCCAGCAGACCCTTAGCCCTCTCCTACAATGAGCAGTTCTTC

D: TRBD2
V: TRBV4-2
J: TRBJ2-7
size: .
CDR3: CASSQDWSGGYGEQYF
DNA: TGTGCCAGCAGCCAAGATTGGAGCGGGGGGTACGGCGAGCAGTACTTC

D: .
V: TRBV9
J: TRBJ2-5
size: once
CDR3: CASSPNEGTQYF
DNA: TGTGCCAGCAGCCCCAACGAGGGGACCCAGTACTTC

D: TRBD1
V: TRBV6-5
J: TRBJ1-1
size: .
CDR3: CASSSTGAQDEAFF
DNA: TGTGCCAGCAGTTCCACAGGGGCTCAGGATGAAGCTTTCTTT

D: TRBD1
V: TRBV11-2
J: TRBJ2-1
size: .
CDR3: CASSLGSGGINEQFF
DNA: TGTGCCAGCAGCTTAGGTTCAGGGGGCATTAATGAGCAGTTCTTC

D: .
V: TRBV5-1
J: TRBJ2-3
size: .
CDR3: CASSLVRGNTDTQYF
DNA: TGCGCCAGCAGCTTGGTGCGGGGTAACACAGATACGCAGTATTTT

D: TRBD2
V: TRBV9
J: TRBJ2-7
size: .
CDR3: CASSPGTSGRMGEQYF
DNA: TGTGCCAGCAGCCCGGGGACTAGCGGGAGAATGGGCGAGCAGTACTTC

D: .
V: TRBV9
J: TRBJ1-2
size: .
CDR3: CASSVDQGFYGYTF
DNA: TGTGCCAGCAGCGTAGATCAGGGCTTCTATGGCTACACCTTC

D: TRBD1
V: TRBV5-5
J: TRBJ1-2
size: .
CDR3: CASSLTAGGNYGYTF
DNA: TGTGCCAGCAGCTTGACTGCAGGGGGTAATTATGGCTACACCTTC